A selection of T cell receptor beta chains follows, all from one sample in a study of identical twins. TCRdb re-called the 5' RACE reads with MiXCR, one entry per CDR3 protein. The sample contains roughly 700,000 distinct CDR3 sequences, 8% to 9% of which appear only once. The sample also formed part of further work on yellow fever vaccine responses in identical twins.

Sample: PBMCs. Source of these receptors: a woman in her late teens or twenties in good health. Both conserved end residues are part of each CDR3. The D gene is left open where the match is weak. Size is stated for part of the rows, as once, few or many counts, or as a class when the clone is expanded.

D: TRBD1
V: TRBV29-1
size: .
J: TRBJ2-5
CDR3: CSVERDRGETQYF
DNA: TGCAGCGTTGAGAGGGACAGGGGAGAGACCCAGTACTTC

D: .
V: TRBV15
size: .
J: TRBJ2-1
CDR3: CATRSSGYNEQFF
DNA: TGTGCCACCCGTAGCAGCGGCTACAATGAGCAGTTCTTC

D: .
V: TRBV20-1
size: few
J: TRBJ2-7
CDR3: CSASPGIEQYF
DNA: TGCAGTGCTAGTCCGGGAATAGAGCAGTACTTC

D: TRBD1
V: TRBV11-2
size: few
J: TRBJ2-5
CDR3: CASSPRDRGESETQYF
DNA: TGTGCCAGCAGCCCCCGGGACAGGGGGGAGTCGGAGACCCAGTACTTC

D: .
V: TRBV14
size: .
J: TRBJ1-6
CDR3: CASSQIRDGNSPLHF
DNA: TGTGCCAGCAGCCAGATCCGGGACGGGAATTCACCCCTCCACTTT

D: TRBD2
V: TRBV7-9
size: .
J: TRBJ2-5
CDR3: CASSSTSGVKETQYF
DNA: TGTGCCAGCAGCTCGACTAGCGGGGTCAAAGAGACCCAGTACTTC

D: .
V: TRBV10-2
size: many
J: TRBJ2-4
CDR3: CASLNRNIQYF
DNA: TGCGCCAGCTTGAACAGAAACATTCAGTACTTC

D: .
V: TRBV5-6
size: many
J: TRBJ2-2
CDR3: CASSLLGGASPTGELFF
DNA: TGTGCCAGCAGCCTGCTTGGCGGGGCCAGCCCAACCGGGGAGCTGTTTTTT

D: .
V: TRBV20-1
size: few
J: TRBJ2-1
CDR3: CSARESGVASSSYNEQFF
DNA: TGCAGTGCTAGAGAGTCGGGTGTGGCCTCTAGCTCCTACAATGAGCAGTTCTTC

D: TRBD2
V: TRBV28
size: .
J: TRBJ2-1
CDR3: CASRRGLAYSLFF
DNA: TGTGCCAGCAGAAGGGGACTAGCCTATTCGTTGTTCTTC

D: .
V: TRBV30
size: few
J: TRBJ2-2
CDR3: CAWSVLGNTGELFF
DNA: TGTGCCTGGAGTGTACTGGGGAACACCGGGGAGCTGTTTTTT

D: .
V: TRBV12-3/TRBV12-4
size: many
J: TRBJ1-4
CDR3: CASSLRVTNEKLFF
DNA: TGTGCCAGCAGTCTCAGGGTCACTAATGAAAAACTGTTTTTT

D: TRBD2
V: TRBV4-2
size: few
J: TRBJ2-5
CDR3: CASSQEVVAGGEGETQYF
DNA: TGTGCCAGCAGCCAAGAGGTCGTAGCGGGAGGGGAGGGGGAGACCCAGTACTTC

D: TRBD2
V: TRBV12-3/TRBV12-4
size: .
J: TRBJ2-5
CDR3: CASSLGRGGGRQETQYF
DNA: TGTGCCAGCAGTTTGGGTCGTGGGGGGGGGAGGCAAGAGACCCAGTACTTC

D: .
V: TRBV7-9
size: .
J: TRBJ2-1
CDR3: CASSLMIQAYNEQFF
DNA: TGTGCCAGCAGCTTAATGATCCAGGCTTACAATGAGCAGTTCTTC

D: .
V: TRBV30
size: few
J: TRBJ2-7
CDR3: CAWSPRAYEQYF
DNA: TGTGCCTGGAGCCCTCGAGCCTACGAGCAGTACTTC

D: TRBD1
V: TRBV6-5
size: many
J: TRBJ1-2
CDR3: CASSYTRTGGAVGYTF
DNA: TGTGCCAGCAGTTACACGCGGACAGGGGGCGCGGTTGGCTACACCTTC

D: .
V: TRBV25-1
size: few
J: TRBJ1-5
CDR3: CASSGGARQPQHF
DNA: TGTGCCAGCAGTGGGGGGGCGCGGCAGCCCCAGCATTTT

D: .
V: TRBV28
size: .
J: TRBJ1-4
CDR3: CASSFVDLGRVSYNEKLFF
DNA: TGTGCCAGCAGTTTTGTGGATTTGGGTAGGGTATCTTATAATGAAAAACTGTTTTTT

D: .
V: TRBV12-3/TRBV12-4
size: many
J: TRBJ2-7
CDR3: CASNLRGYEQYF
DNA: TGTGCCAGCAATCTCAGGGGCTACGAGCAGTACTTC

D: .
V: TRBV2
size: few
J: TRBJ2-5
CDR3: CARGELEETQYF
DNA: TGTGCCAGAGGGGAGTTAGAAGAGACCCAGTACTTC

D: TRBD1
V: TRBV20-1
size: many
J: TRBJ1-5
CDR3: CSARDFQGASNQPQHF
DNA: TGCAGTGCTAGAGATTTCCAGGGGGCGAGCAATCAGCCCCAGCATTTT

D: .
V: TRBV10-3
size: .
J: TRBJ1-2
CDR3: CATQSQGGYTF
DNA: TGTGCCACCCAGTCCCAGGGGGGCTACACCTTC

D: TRBD1
V: TRBV7-9
size: few
J: TRBJ2-7
CDR3: CASSFGRDRLAYEQYF
DNA: TGTGCCAGCAGCTTCGGCCGGGACAGGTTGGCCTACGAGCAGTACTTC

D: .
V: TRBV11-2
size: .
J: TRBJ2-4
CDR3: CASSLGRAAGPLAKNIQYF
DNA: TGTGCCAGCAGCTTAGGTCGGGCGGCAGGGCCTTTAGCCAAAAACATTCAGTACTTC

D: .
V: TRBV5-6
size: .
J: TRBJ1-1
CDR3: CASSWLDTEAFF
DNA: TGTGCCAGCAGCTGGCTTGACACTGAAGCTTTCTTT

D: .
V: TRBV20-1
size: few
J: TRBJ1-2
CDR3: CSARDWGGNKASYGYTF
DNA: TGCAGTGCTAGAGATTGGGGGGGGAACAAGGCCTCCTATGGCTACACCTTC

D: .
V: TRBV28
size: .
J: TRBJ1-2
CDR3: CASSLQGPAGYTF
DNA: TGTGCCAGCAGTTTGCAGGGCCCCGCGGGCTACACCTTC

D: .
V: TRBV24-1
size: many
J: TRBJ2-1
CDR3: CATSDLQSNEWEQFF
DNA: TGTGCCACCAGTGATTTGCAGTCTAATGAGTGGGAGCAGTTCTTC

D: .
V: TRBV5-1
size: .
J: TRBJ2-7
CDR3: CASSLGGWDAHEQYF
DNA: TGCGCCAGCAGCTTGGGGGGTTGGGACGCCCACGAGCAGTACTTC

D: .
V: TRBV7-6
size: .
J: TRBJ2-4
CDR3: CASSLGLGENIQYF
DNA: TGTGCCAGCAGCTTAGGACTAGGGGAAAACATTCAGTACTTC

D: .
V: TRBV5-1
size: many
J: TRBJ1-4
CDR3: CASSLILDDREGLFF
DNA: TGCGCCAGCAGCTTGATTTTGGACGACCGTGAGGGACTGTTTTTT

D: .
V: TRBV12-3/TRBV12-4
size: .
J: TRBJ2-3
CDR3: CASSAPGQSTDTQYF
DNA: TGTGCCAGCAGTGCCCCGGGACAAAGCACAGATACGCAGTATTTT

D: TRBD2
V: TRBV10-3
size: many
J: TRBJ2-3
CDR3: CAISEKGLAGDTQYF
DNA: TGTGCCATCAGTGAGAAGGGACTAGCGGGGGATACGCAGTATTTT

D: TRBD2
V: TRBV6-1
size: .
J: TRBJ2-1
CDR3: CASRRISGGSSYNEQFF
DNA: TGTGCCAGCAGAAGGATTAGCGGGGGCAGCTCCTACAATGAGCAGTTCTTC

D: .
V: TRBV27
size: .
J: TRBJ1-5
CDR3: CASSSLWGQPQHF
DNA: TGTGCCAGCAGTTCCCTCTGGGGTCAGCCCCAGCATTTT

D: TRBD1
V: TRBV15
size: many
J: TRBJ1-1
CDR3: CATSIRQGAEAFF
DNA: TGTGCCACCAGTATCCGACAGGGGGCTGAAGCTTTCTTT